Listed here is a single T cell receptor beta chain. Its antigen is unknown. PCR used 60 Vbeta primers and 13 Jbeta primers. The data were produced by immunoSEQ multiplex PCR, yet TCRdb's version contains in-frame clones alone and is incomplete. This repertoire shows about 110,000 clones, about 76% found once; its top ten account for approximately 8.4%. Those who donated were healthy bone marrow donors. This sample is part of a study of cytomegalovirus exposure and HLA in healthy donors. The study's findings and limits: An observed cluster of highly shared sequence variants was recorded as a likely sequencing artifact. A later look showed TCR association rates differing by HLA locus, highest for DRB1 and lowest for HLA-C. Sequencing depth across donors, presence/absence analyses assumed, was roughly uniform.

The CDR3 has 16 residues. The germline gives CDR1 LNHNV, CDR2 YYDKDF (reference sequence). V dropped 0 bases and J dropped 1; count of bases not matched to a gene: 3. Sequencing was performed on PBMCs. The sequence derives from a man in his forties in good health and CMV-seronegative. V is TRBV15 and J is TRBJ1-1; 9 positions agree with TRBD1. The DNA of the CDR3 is TGTGCCACCAGCAGAGATAGGGGACAGGGGAACACTGAAGCTTTCTTT. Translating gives CATSRDRGQGNTEAFF.